This TCR beta chain was recovered during a study of T cells after somatic rescue of genetic block. The germline V gene encodes CDR1 SEHNR and CDR2 FQNEAQ (reference sequence). The ends lost 3 bases at V and 5 bases at J; junction bases unmatched: 6. This CDR3 is 15 amino acids long. Libraries were prepared by immunoSEQ multiplex PCR; TCRdb keeps only in-frame clonotypes and omits some of them. The data show 80,000 to 90,000 clones, about 87% seen once. Input material: peripheral blood mononuclear cells (PBMCs). V is TRBV7-9 and J is TRBJ2-5; 10 bases are shared with TRBD1. This sequence was found in a young woman. CDR3 sequence: CASSLGTGVWETQYF. As DNA, the CDR3 is TGTGCCAGCAGCTTGGGGACAGGGGTGTGGGAGACCCAGTACTTC.